This is a list of T cell receptor beta chains from one sample in a study of STAT5B mutations in CD4+ large granular lymphocyte leukemia. The repertoire was sequenced with immunoSEQ multiplex PCR; TCRdb's copy has only in-frame clones and lacks some. This sample yields roughly 30,000 clones, of which about 89% are seen a single time; about 0.41% belongs to the top ten. Sequencing used CD4+ T cells from blood buffy coats. These receptors were obtained from a human donor in good health. The CDR3 runs from the conserved cysteine through the conserved F or W. Each record gives: V gene, clone size, D gene, J gene, CDR3 DNA, CDR3 protein. A D gene is named only where the DNA matches it firmly. A row's size may be missing; if present it is once, few, many or a size class.

TRBV19	NA	NA	TRBJ2-1	TGTGCCAGTAGTCGTACTGCACTAGGGGATAGGAATGAGCAGTTCTTC	CASSRTALGDRNEQFF
TRBV6-6	once	TRBD1	TRBJ1-2	TGTGCCAGCAGTTTGGGACAGGGGTTTTATGGCTACACCTTC	CASSLGQGFYGYTF
TRBV28	NA	NA	TRBJ1-2	TGTGCCAGCAGTTTTTTGCAGTCGCCTAATGGCTACACCTTC	CASSFLQSPNGYTF
TRBV7-2	NA	TRBD2	TRBJ2-1	TGTGCCAGCAGCTTAGGGGGGCTAGCGGGAGACACTGAGCAGTTCTTC	CASSLGGLAGDTEQFF
TRBV4-1	once	TRBD1	TRBJ2-7	TGCGCCAGCAGCCAAACCGGGACAGGAGGTTTAGGCGAGCAGTACTTC	CASSQTGTGGLGEQYF
TRBV28	NA	NA	TRBJ1-4	TGTGCCAGCAGTCCCACGCGGGTCTATAATGAAAAACTGTTTTTT	CASSPTRVYNEKLFF
TRBV5-1	NA	TRBD2	TRBJ2-1	TGCGCCAGCAGCTTGAACCCGGGAGGCTCCTACAATGAGCAGTTCTTC	CASSLNPGGSYNEQFF
TRBV5-4	few	TRBD1	TRBJ1-5	TGTGCCAGCAGCTCGGGACAGGGGCTTGATCAGCCCCAGCATTTT	CASSSGQGLDQPQHF
TRBV9	NA	TRBD2	TRBJ2-1	TGTGCCAGCAGCGTAGGGAAAACTAGCGGGGAGAATGAGCAGTTCTTC	CASSVGKTSGENEQFF
TRBV11-2	NA	NA	TRBJ1-4	TGTGCCACCGGCCCGGGGCCTACTAATGAAAAACTGTTTTTT	CATGPGPTNEKLFF
TRBV7-9	NA	TRBD1	TRBJ1-2	TGTGCCAGCAGCTTAGGACAGGGGGTTCTCTATGGCTACACCTTC	CASSLGQGVLYGYTF
TRBV7-3	NA	TRBD2	TRBJ2-1	TGTGCCAGCAGCTTCCAACGACTAGCGGGTAACAATGAGCAGTTCTTC	CASSFQRLAGNNEQFF
TRBV6-6	NA	NA	TRBJ2-2	TGTGCCAGCAGCGCATCAAGCGCCGCGAACACCGGGGAGCTGTTTTTT	CASSASSAANTGELFF
TRBV28	NA	NA	TRBJ1-4	TGTGCCAGCAGCACGGGTCGAGGCAGGGTGGGAGAAAAACTGTTTTTT	CASSTGRGRVGEKLFF
TRBV7-2	NA	NA	TRBJ2-1	TGTGCCAGCAGCTTAGGAGGGGTCAAACCCAATGAGCAGTTCTTC	CASSLGGVKPNEQFF
TRBV6-1	NA	NA	TRBJ2-1	TGTGCCAGCAGTTATAACAGGGCTTCGGATGAGCAGTTCTTC	CASSYNRASDEQFF
TRBV7-2	NA	NA	TRBJ2-2	TGTGCCAGCAGCTTAGCAGGTAGTCAGACGAACACCGGGGAGCTGTTTTTT	CASSLAGSQTNTGELFF
TRBV6-6	NA	TRBD1	TRBJ2-7	TGTGCCAGCAGTTATCGGGACAGAAACGGGCAGTACTTC	CASSYRDRNGQYF
TRBV6-1	NA	NA	TRBJ2-3	TGTGCCAGCAGTGCTCCCATGAGTCGAGGGAGCAGCGCAGATACGCAGTATTTT	CASSAPMSRGSSADTQYF
TRBV11-2	NA	NA	TRBJ2-1	TGTGCCAGCAGCTTTGGACAGGGAGGGTCCAGAGAGCAGTTCTTC	CASSFGQGGSREQFF
TRBV2	once	NA	TRBJ2-7	TGTGCCAGCAGTGATGGCGGGAATCGGAACGAGCAGTACTTC	CASSDGGNRNEQYF
TRBV14	NA	NA	TRBJ2-7	TGTGCCAGCAGCCATGGGGCTCAATCGGGGGGACAGAGACAGTACTTC	CASSHGAQSGGQRQYF
TRBV11-3	NA	TRBD2	TRBJ2-1	TGTGCCAGCAGCGTCGATAGCGGGACCTTCAATGAGCAGTTCTTC	CASSVDSGTFNEQFF
TRBV27	NA	TRBD2	TRBJ2-5	TGTGCCAGCAAGATTGTAGCGGGAGGAAAGGAGACCCAGTACTTC	CASKIVAGGKETQYF
TRBV6-5	NA	NA	TRBJ1-6	TGTGCCAGCAGACAGGTCCTAAATTCACCCCTCCACTTT	CASRQVLNSPLHF
TRBV7-2	NA	NA	TRBJ2-7	TGTGCCAGCAGCTCACCTACTGGGGGGAGATCCCGATACGAGCAGTACTTC	CASSSPTGGRSRYEQYF
TRBV6-5	NA	NA	TRBJ1-1	TGTGCCAGCAGTCCTCCTCAGGGTGAAGCTTTCTTT	CASSPPQGEAFF
TRBV4-1	NA	NA	TRBJ2-1	TGCGCCAGCAGCCAAGTAACGAGTCTCGCCTACAATGAGCAGTTCTTC	CASSQVTSLAYNEQFF
TRBV5-1	few	TRBD2	TRBJ2-1	TGCGCCAGCAGCTTGGATACTAGCGGGTGGTACAATGAGCAGTTCTTC	CASSLDTSGWYNEQFF
TRBV19	NA	NA	TRBJ2-7	TGTGCCAGTAGTATAGGCCCAGGACCCTACGAGCAGTACTTC	CASSIGPGPYEQYF